The clone carrying this T cell receptor beta chain was counted a few times. The target antigen is unknown. The record originates from a study of T cell repertoires in cytomegalovirus infection. Overall study: Signatures in public TCR beta sequences pointed to both CMV infection and matching HLA type.

One entry per CDR3 protein, called by TCRdb with MiXCR from the reads. Among roughly 990,000 distinct CDR3 sequences listed, roughly 30% were seen once. Study-level results: Clonotype analysis showed dominance of the ex vivo response by HLA-C-restricted CMV-specific TCR beta clonotypes. Of the TCR beta families, the public ones yielded a cumulative frequency that identified carriers of CMV plus the relevant HLA.

This CDR3 has 14 residues. Germline V gene sequence: CDR1 LGHNT, CDR2 FRNRAP. V shed 11 bases and J shed 8 bases, with 22 bases lying between them. The V gene is TRBV12-5, the J gene TRBJ2-1; D might be TRBD1 (5 bases). Sequences were derived from cultured CD8+ T cells from PBMCs, sampled from culture after CMV antigen stimulation. This receptor was taken from a human donor in good health (CMV status not recorded). Some clones in this sample may be carry-over from other donors' samples. CDR3 loop: CASSPWGSDDEQFF. The CDR3 DNA reads TGTGCTTCGAGCCCGTGGGGCTCGGACGATGAGCAGTTCTTC.